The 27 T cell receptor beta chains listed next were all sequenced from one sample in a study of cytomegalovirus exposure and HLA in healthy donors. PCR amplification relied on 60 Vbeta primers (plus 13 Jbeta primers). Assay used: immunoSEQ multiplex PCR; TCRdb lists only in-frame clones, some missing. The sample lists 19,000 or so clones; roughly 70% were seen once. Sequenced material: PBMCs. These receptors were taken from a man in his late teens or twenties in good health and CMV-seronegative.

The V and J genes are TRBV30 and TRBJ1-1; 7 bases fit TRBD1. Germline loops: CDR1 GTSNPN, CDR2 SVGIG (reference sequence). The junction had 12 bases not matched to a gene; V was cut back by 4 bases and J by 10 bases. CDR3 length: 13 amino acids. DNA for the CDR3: TGTGCCTGGACCAGCGTAGGGGGCATGGGAGCTTTCTTT. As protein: CAWTSVGGMGAFF.

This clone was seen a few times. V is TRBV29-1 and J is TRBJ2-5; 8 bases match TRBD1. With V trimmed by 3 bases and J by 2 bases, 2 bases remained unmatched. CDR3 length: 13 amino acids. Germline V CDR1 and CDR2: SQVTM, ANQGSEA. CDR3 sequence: CSVEGQAQETQYF. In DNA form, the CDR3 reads TGCAGCGTTGAGGGACAGGCACAAGAGACCCAGTACTTC.

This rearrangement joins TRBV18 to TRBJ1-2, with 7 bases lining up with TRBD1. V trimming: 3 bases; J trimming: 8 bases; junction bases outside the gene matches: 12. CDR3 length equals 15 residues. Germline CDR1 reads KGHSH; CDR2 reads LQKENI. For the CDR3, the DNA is TGTGCCAGCTCACCGGGACAGAGTCTTATGGGGGGCTACACCTTC. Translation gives CASSPGQSLMGGYTF.

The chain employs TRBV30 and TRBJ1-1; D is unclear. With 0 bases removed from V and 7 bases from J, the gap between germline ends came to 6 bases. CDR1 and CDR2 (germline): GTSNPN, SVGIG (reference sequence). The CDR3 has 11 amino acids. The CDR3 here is CAWSVLNEAFF. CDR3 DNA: TGTGCCTGGAGTGTACTTAATGAAGCTTTCTTT.

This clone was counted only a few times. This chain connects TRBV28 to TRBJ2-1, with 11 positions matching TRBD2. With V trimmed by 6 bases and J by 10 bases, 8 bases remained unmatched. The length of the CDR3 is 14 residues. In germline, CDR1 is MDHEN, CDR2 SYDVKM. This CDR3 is CASRLAGGLREQFF. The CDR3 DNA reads TGTGCCAGCAGATTAGCGGGAGGGCTTCGGGAGCAGTTCTTC.

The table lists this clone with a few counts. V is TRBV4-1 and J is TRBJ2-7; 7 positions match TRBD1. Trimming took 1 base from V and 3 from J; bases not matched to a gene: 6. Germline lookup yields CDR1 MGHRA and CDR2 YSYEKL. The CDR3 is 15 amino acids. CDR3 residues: CASSQGGQISYEQYF. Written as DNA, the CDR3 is TGCGCCAGCAGCCAAGGGGGACAGATCAGCTACGAGCAGTACTTC.

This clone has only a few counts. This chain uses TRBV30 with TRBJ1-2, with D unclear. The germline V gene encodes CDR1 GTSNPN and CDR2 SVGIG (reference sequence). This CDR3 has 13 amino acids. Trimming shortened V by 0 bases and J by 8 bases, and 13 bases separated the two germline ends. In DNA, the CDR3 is TGTGCCTGGAGTGTATCGGGTAACGGAGGCTACACCTTC. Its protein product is CAWSVSGNGGYTF.

CDR3 bases: TGTGCCAGCAGCCCTCTTCGGGGCACTGAAGCTTTCTTT. Amino acids: CASSPLRGTEAFF. The chain couples TRBV7-2 to TRBJ1-1; no definite D call. Germline lookup yields CDR1 SGHTA and CDR2 FQGNSA. Trimming took off 5 bases at V and 4 bases at J, with 11 bases between the two ends. The CDR3 runs 13 residues.

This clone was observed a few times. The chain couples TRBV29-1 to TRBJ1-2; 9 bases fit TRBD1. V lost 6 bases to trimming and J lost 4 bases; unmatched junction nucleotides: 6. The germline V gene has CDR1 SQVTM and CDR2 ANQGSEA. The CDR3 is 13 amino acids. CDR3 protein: CSVAGTGPYGYTF. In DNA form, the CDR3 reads TGCAGCGTCGCCGGGACAGGGCCCTATGGCTACACCTTC.

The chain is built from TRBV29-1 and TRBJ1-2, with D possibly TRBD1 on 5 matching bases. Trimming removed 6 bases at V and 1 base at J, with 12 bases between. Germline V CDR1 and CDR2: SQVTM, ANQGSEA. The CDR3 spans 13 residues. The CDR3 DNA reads TGCAGCGTATCCTCAGGGTATAACTATGGCTACACCTTC. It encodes CSVSSGYNYGYTF.

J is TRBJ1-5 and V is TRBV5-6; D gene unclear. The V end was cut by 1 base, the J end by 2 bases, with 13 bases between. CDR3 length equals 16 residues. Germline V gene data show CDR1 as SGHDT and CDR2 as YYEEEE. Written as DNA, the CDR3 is TGTGCCAGCAGCTTGTCTTTCGTTCGGGGCAATCAGCCCCAGCATTTT. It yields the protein CASSLSFVRGNQPQHF. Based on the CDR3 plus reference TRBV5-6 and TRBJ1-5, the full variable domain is DAGVTQSPTHLIKTRGQQVTLRCSPKSGHDTVSWYQQALGQGPQFIFQYYEEEERQRGNFPDRFSGHQFPNYSSELNVNALLLGDSALYLCASSLSFVRGNQPQHFGDGTRLSIL.

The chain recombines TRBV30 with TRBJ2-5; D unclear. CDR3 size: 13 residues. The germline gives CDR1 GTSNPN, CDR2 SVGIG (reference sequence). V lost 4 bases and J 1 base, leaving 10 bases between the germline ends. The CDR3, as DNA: TGTGCCTGGACGCGGCGTTTCCAAGAGACCCAGTACTTC. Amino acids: CAWTRRFQETQYF.

In DNA, the CDR3 is TGTGCCAGCTCACCTGGACAGGGAGGGAACACTGAAGCTTTCTTT. Translated, it gives CASSPGQGGNTEAFF. This chain connects TRBV18 to TRBJ1-1; the match to TRBD1 covers 8 bases. The CDR3 spans 15 residues. V lost 3 bases to trimming and J lost 1 base; unmatched junction nucleotides: 4. Germline CDR1 KGHSH, CDR2 LQKENI.

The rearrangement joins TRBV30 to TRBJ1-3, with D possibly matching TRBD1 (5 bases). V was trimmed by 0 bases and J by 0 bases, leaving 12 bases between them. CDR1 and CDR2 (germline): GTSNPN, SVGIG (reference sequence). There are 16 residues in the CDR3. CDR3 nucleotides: TGTGCCTGGAGTGTAGGACACGGTAACTCTGGAAACACCATATATTTT. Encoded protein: CAWSVGHGNSGNTIYF. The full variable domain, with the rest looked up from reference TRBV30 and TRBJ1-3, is SQTIHQWPATLVQPVGSPLSLECTVEGTSNPNLYWYRQAAGRGLQLLFYSVGIGQISSEVPQNLSASRPQDRQFILSSKKLLLSDSGFYLCAWSVGHGNSGNTIYFGEGSWLTVV.

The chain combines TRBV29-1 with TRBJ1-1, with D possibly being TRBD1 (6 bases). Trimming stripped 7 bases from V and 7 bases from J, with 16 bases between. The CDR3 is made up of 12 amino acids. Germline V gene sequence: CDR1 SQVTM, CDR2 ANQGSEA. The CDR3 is CSASDRRIEAFF. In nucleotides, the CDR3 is TGCAGCGCGAGTGACAGGAGGATTGAAGCTTTCTTT.

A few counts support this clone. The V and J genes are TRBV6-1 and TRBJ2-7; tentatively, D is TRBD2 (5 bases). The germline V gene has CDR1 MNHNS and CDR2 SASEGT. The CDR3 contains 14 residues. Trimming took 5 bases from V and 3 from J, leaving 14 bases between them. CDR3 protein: CASSRTSPLYEQYF. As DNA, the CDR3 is TGTGCCAGCAGTAGGACTTCTCCTCTCTACGAGCAGTACTTC.

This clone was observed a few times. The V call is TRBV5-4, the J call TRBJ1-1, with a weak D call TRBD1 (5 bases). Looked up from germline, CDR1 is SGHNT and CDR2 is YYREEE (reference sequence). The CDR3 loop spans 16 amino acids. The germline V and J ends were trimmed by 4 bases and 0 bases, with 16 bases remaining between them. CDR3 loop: CASSHDSSLMNTEAFF. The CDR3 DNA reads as TGTGCCAGCAGCCACGACAGTTCGCTAATGAACACTGAAGCTTTCTTT. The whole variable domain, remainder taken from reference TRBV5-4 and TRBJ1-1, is ETGVTQSPTHLIKTRGQQVTLRCSSQSGHNTVSWYQQALGQGPQFIFQYYREEENGRGNFPPRFSGLQFPNYSSELNVNALELDDSALYLCASSHDSSLMNTEAFFGQGTRLTVV.

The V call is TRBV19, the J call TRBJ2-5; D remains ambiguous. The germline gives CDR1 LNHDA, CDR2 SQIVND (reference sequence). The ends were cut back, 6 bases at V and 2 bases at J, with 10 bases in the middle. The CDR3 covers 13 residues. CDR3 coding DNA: TGTGCCAGTAGGAGACTGCCTCAAGAGACCCAGTACTTC. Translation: CASRRLPQETQYF.

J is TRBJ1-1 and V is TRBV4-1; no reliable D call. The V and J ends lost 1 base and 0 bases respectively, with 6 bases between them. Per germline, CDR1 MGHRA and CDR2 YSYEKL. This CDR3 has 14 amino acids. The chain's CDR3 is CASSQGTVNTEAFF. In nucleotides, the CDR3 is TGCGCCAGCAGCCAAGGGACTGTGAACACTGAAGCTTTCTTT.

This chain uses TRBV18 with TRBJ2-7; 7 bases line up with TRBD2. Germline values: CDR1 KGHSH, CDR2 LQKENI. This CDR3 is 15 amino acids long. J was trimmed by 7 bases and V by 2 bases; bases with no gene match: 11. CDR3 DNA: TGTGCCAGCTCACCAGGGAGGGGAGTCCGGCAGGAGCAGTACTTC. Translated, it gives CASSPGRGVRQEQYF.

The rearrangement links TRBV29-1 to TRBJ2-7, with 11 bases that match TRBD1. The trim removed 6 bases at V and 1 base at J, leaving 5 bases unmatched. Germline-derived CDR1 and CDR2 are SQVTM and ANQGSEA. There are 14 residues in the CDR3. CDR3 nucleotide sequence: TGCAGCGTCCCCGGACAGGGGGCATCCTACGAGCAGTACTTC. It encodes CSVPGQGASYEQYF.

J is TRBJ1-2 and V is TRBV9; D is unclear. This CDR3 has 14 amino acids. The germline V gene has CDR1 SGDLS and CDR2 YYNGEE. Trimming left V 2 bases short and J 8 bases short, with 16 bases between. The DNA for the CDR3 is TGTGCCAGCAGCGTCGGGCAGACCTCGGGGGGCTACACCTTC. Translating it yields CASSVGQTSGGYTF.

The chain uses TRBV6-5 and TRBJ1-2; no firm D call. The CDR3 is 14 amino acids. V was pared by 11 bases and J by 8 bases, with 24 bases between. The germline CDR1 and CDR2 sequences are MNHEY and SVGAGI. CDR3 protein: CAAASWRNYVGYTF. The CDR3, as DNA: TGTGCCGCCGCTAGCTGGAGAAACTATGTGGGCTACACCTTC.

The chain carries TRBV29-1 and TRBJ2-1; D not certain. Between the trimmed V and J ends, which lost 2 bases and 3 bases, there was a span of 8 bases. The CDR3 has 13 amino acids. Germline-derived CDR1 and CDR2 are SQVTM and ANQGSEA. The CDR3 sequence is CSVEPRNYNEQFF. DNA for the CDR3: TGCAGCGTTGAACCGAGAAACTACAATGAGCAGTTCTTC.

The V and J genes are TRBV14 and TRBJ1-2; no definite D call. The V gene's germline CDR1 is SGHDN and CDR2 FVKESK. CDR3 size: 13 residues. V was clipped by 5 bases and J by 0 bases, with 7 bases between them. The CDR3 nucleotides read TGTGCCAGCAGCATACACCCTAACTATGGCTACACCTTC. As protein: CASSIHPNYGYTF. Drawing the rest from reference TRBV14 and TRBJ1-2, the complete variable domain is EAGVTQFPSHSVIEKGQTVTLRCDPISGHDNLYWYRRVMGKEIKFLLHFVKESKQDESGMPNNRFLAERTGGTYSTLKVQPAELEDSGVYFCASSIHPNYGYTFGSGTRLTVV.

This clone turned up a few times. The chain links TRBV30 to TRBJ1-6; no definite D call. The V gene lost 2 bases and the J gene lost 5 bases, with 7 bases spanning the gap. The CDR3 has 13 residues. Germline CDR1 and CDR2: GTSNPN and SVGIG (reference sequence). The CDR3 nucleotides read TGTGCCTGGAGTCGGGTCAATAATTCACCCCTCCACTTT. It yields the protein CAWSRVNNSPLHF. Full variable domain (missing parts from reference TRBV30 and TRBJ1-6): SQTIHQWPATLVQPVGSPLSLECTVEGTSNPNLYWYRQAAGRGLQLLFYSVGIGQISSEVPQNLSASRPQDRQFILSSKKLLLSDSGFYLCAWSRVNNSPLHFGNGTRLTVT.

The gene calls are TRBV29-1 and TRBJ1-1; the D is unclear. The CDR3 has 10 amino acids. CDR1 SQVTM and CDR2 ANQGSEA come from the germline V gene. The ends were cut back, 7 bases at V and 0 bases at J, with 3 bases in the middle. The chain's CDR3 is CSGMNTEAFF. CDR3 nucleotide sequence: TGCAGCGGTATGAACACTGAAGCTTTCTTT.